The T cell receptor (beta chain) under discussion was sequenced for a study of PD-1 blockade in classical Hodgkin lymphoma. Study observations and caveats: No one has yet defined what causes the repertoire differences, which may be disease activity or prior therapy. Patients starting nivolumab under 1 year after ASCT were excluded. Baseline TCR diversity was reportedly lower in newly diagnosed patients than healthy donors. By C4D1, CD4+ diversity increased significantly, especially in complete responders.

With no exception, relapse followed autologous stem cell transplantation in all patients, and brentuximab vedotin exposure varied. Produced via immunoSEQ multiplex PCR; TCRdb's table is partial and in-frame only. The data hold roughly 12,000 clones, with 85% observed a single time. With regard to this clone: Its target is not known.

Trimming pared 4 bases from V and 8 bases from J, leaving 12 bases between. The CDR3 runs 13 residues. CDR1 is SGHNT, CDR2 YYREEE, per germline (reference sequence). The V gene is TRBV5-4, the J gene TRBJ1-4; no firm D call. The source of this sequence is a human donor with classical Hodgkin lymphoma. This material consisted of peripheral blood mononuclear cells (PBMCs), taken at baseline. The CDR3 sequence: CASSRGGGEKLFF. DNA of the CDR3: TGTGCCAGCAGCCGGGGTGGTGGAGAAAAACTGTTTTTT.